The next 11 T cell receptor beta chains were all read from a single sample in a study of T cell repertoires in aging, cancer and after chemotherapy. Rearranged V-D-J TRB sequences were amplified with a mixed TRB-A/B primer pool. TCRdb fed the multiplex PCR reads into MiXCR, producing one record per CDR3 protein. Of 5,000 to 7,500 distinct CDR3 sequences in the sample, approximately 27% were seen once. The template was genomic DNA from peripheral blood, not RNA. The specimen was blood. The receptors here all came from a human donor in good health.

The CDR3 loop is CATDEDRGGNQPQHF. The CDR3 DNA sequence: TGTGCCACCGACGAGGACAGGGGCGGCAATCAGCCCCAGCATTTT. This chain connects TRBV27 to TRBJ1-5; 9 positions agree with TRBD1. Germline V gene data show CDR1 as MNHEY and CDR2 as SMNVEV (reference sequence). This CDR3 spans 15 amino acids. The junction had 9 bases not matched to a gene; V was cut back by 10 bases and J by 2 bases.

Relative to its sample, this clonotype is medium-sized. V is TRBV29-1 and J is TRBJ1-1, with 7 bases fitting TRBD1. CDR1 and CDR2 from the germline V gene are SQVTM and ANQGSEA. V shed 7 bases and J 5 bases; nucleotides not matched to a gene: 13. The CDR3 contains 14 residues. CDR3 in amino acids: CSDMAGGTMTEAFF. In nucleotides, the CDR3 is TGCAGCGATATGGCAGGGGGAACAATGACTGAAGCTTTCTTT.

Comment on this clonotype: A much larger clonotype is one base distant, so this may be a read error. The rearrangement joins TRBV7-2 to TRBJ2-1; 8 bases map to TRBD2. Germline CDR1 is SGHTA and CDR2 is FQGNSA. V lost 4 bases, J lost 7 bases, and 3 bases stayed unmatched. The CDR3 length is 13 residues. CDR3 in amino acids: CASSCQRGNEQFF. CDR3 nucleotide sequence: TGTGCCAGCAGCTGCCAGCGGGGGAATGAGCAGTTCTTC.

In its sample, this clonotype was seen a few times. The J gene is TRBJ2-1, the V gene TRBV7-9, with 10 bases matching TRBD2. J lost 9 bases, V lost 5 bases, and 13 bases had no gene match. The CDR3 contains 16 residues. From germline, CDR1 is SEHNR and CDR2 FQNEAQ (reference sequence). CDR3 region: CASSPLLAGEAGEQFF. The CDR3 coding sequence is TGTGCCAGCAGCCCCCTGCTAGCGGGAGAGGCTGGTGAGCAGTTCTTC.

By sample fraction, this clonotype is medium-sized (0.01 to 0.1%). V and J are TRBV7-6 and TRBJ2-7; D may match TRBD1 or TRBD2 (5 bases each). The V end lost 4 bases, the J end lost 11 bases, and 18 bases lay between the germline ends. Germline V gives CDR1 SGHVS, CDR2 FNYEAQ. CDR3 length: 13 amino acids. CDR3 protein: CASSSLNPGTEYF. CDR3 bases: TGTGCCAGCAGCTCTCTAAACCCCGGGACGGAGTACTTC.

By share, this clonotype counts as medium-sized (0.01 to 0.1%). The chain joins TRBV7-2 to TRBJ2-7, with 7 positions matching TRBD1. The CDR3 consists of 15 residues. CDR1 is SGHTA, CDR2 FQGNSA, per germline. Trimming removed 2 bases from V and 2 bases from J; junction bases left unmatched: 6. This chain's CDR3 is CASSLYRQGAYEQYV. For the CDR3, the DNA is TGTGCCAGCAGCTTATACAGGCAGGGGGCCTACGAGCAGTACGTC.

This clonotype has just one count. This may come from a read error, since a much larger clone is one base off. This chain joins TRBV5-4 and TRBJ2-7; a weak D match, TRBD2 (5 bases). Germline V gene sequence: CDR1 SGHNT, CDR2 YYREEE (reference sequence). Trimming removed 0 bases at V and 0 bases at J, with 7 bases between. This CDR3 is 14 amino acids long. This CDR3 is CASSLGTSSYEQYV. In DNA, the CDR3 is TGTGCCAGCAGCTTGGGGACTTCCTCCTACGAGCAGTACGTC.

By frequency in the sample, this clonotype is medium-sized. This rearrangement joins TRBV20-1 to TRBJ2-3, with a tentative D call TRBD1 (5 bases). Germline assignment: CDR1 DFQATT and CDR2 SNEGSKA (reference sequence). The CDR3 has 13 amino acids. V was cut by 8 bases and J by 3 bases, with 15 bases left in between. CDR3 sequence reads: CSSPGKGTDTQYF. The DNA for the CDR3 is TGCAGTTCGCCAGGGAAGGGGACAGATACGCAGTATTTT.

This clonotype is medium-sized. The chain uses TRBV19 and TRBJ2-2; no clear D gene. This CDR3 spans 13 amino acids. Germline V gives CDR1 LNHDA, CDR2 SQIVND (reference sequence). With 3 bases removed from V and 4 bases from J, the gap between germline ends came to 6 bases. The CDR3 protein is CASSMGSTGELFF. In DNA, the CDR3 is TGTGCCAGTAGTATGGGCAGCACCGGGGAGCTGTTTTTT.

This clonotype is labeled as medium-sized. The chain has TRBV6-2 or TRBV6-3 and TRBJ2-7; 9 nucleotides align to TRBD2. Losses at the gene ends were 0 bases for V and 0 bases for J; bases not matched to a gene: 6. CDR1 is MNHEY and CDR2 is SVGEGT in the germline V gene. The CDR3 extends over 17 amino acids. CDR3 sequence (DNA): TGTGCCAGCAGTTACTCTGCTAGCGGGGTGAGCTCCTACGAGCAGTACGTC. Protein: CASSYSASGVSSYEQYV.

The CDR3 spells CASSLDGKGVGRRSYNEQFF. For the CDR3, the DNA is TGTGCCAGCAGCTTAGATGGGAAGGGGGTAGGGAGGAGATCCTACAATGAGCAGTTCTTC. The genes are TRBV11-3 and TRBJ2-1; D tentatively reads TRBD1 or TRBD2 (6 bases each). V was trimmed by 0 bases and J by 1 base, leaving 22 bases between them. The germline CDR1 and CDR2 sequences are SGHNT and YENEEA. The CDR3 has 20 residues. Full variable domain (outside the CDR3, taken from reference TRBV11-3 and TRBJ2-1): EAGVVQSPRYKIIEKKQPVAFWCNPISGHNTLYWYLQNLGQGPELLIRYENEEAVDDSQLPKDRFSAERLKGVDSTLKIQPAELGDSAVYLCASSLDGKGVGRRSYNEQFFGPGTRLTVL.